The 19 T cell receptor beta chains in this list originate from one sample, sequenced in a study of T cell repertoires in cytomegalovirus infection. One entry per CDR3 protein results from TCRdb running MiXCR on the reads. The sample consists of about 830,000 distinct CDR3 sequences, 30% to 35% of them appearing once. Their specific antigens are unknown. This material consisted of cultured CD8+ T cells from PBMCs, taken from culture after CMV antigen stimulation. The receptor source for this set is a human donor in good health (CMV status not recorded). Some clones in this sample may be carry-over from other donors' samples.

The chain joins TRBV27 to TRBJ2-2; the match to TRBD2 covers 9 bases. V lost 6 bases to trimming and J lost 7 bases; unmatched junction nucleotides: 3. This CDR3 spans 13 amino acids. CDR1 is MNHEY and CDR2 is SMNVEV in the germline V gene (reference sequence). This CDR3 is CASRRGGDGELFF. CDR3 sequence (DNA): TGTGCCAGCAGGCGGGGGGGCGACGGGGAGCTGTTTTTT.

This clonotype has more than one count but fewer than ten. The genes are TRBV12-3 or TRBV12-4 and TRBJ1-5; D remains ambiguous. This CDR3 comprises 11 residues. With 2 bases removed from V and 6 bases from J, the gap between germline ends came to 2 bases. The CDR3 nucleotides are TGTGCCAGCAGTTTATGTCAGCCCCAGCATTTT. Its translation: CASSLCQPQHF.

In its sample, this clonotype was seen once. CDR3 in DNA: TGCGCCAGCAGCCCATTTCGAGGGAATGAGCAGTTCTTC. Protein sequence: CASSPFRGNEQFF. The genes are TRBV4-1 and TRBJ2-1; the D gene is possibly TRBD2 (5 bases). V dropped 4 bases and J dropped 7 bases, with 11 bases sitting between them. This CDR3 is built from 13 residues. CDR1 MGHRA and CDR2 YSYEKL come from the germline V gene.

The rearrangement uses TRBV6-2 or TRBV6-3 and TRBJ2-1, with D perhaps matching TRBD2 (6 bases). The CDR3 contains 14 residues. Trimming cost V 0 bases and J 6 bases, with 9 bases left between them. Germline V CDR1 and CDR2: MNHEY, SVGEGT. CDR3 sequence reads: CASSYSLGGNEQFF. In nucleotides, the CDR3 is TGTGCCAGCAGTTACTCGTTGGGGGGCAATGAGCAGTTCTTC.

This clonotype turned up a few times. This rearrangement joins TRBV7-9 to TRBJ2-3; D tentatively fits TRBD1 or TRBD2 (5 bases each). The V end was cut by 4 bases, the J end by 5 bases, with 16 bases between. The CDR3 sequence is 15 residues long. CDR1 and CDR2 from the germline V gene are SEHNR and FQNEAQ (reference sequence). The CDR3 sequence: CASSSGTQPLDTQYF. The CDR3 nucleotides are TGTGCCAGCAGCTCCGGGACGCAGCCCCTAGATACGCAGTATTTT. Supplemented by reference TRBV7-9 and TRBJ2-3, the full variable domain reads DTGVSQNPRHKITKRGQNVTFRCDPISEHNRLYWYRQTLGQGPEFLTYFQNEAQLEKSRLLSDRFSAERPKGSFSTLEIQRTEQGDSAMYLCASSSGTQPLDTQYFGPGTRLTVL.

The chain links TRBV6-1 to TRBJ2-7; 8 bases are a match to TRBD1. Germline assignment: CDR1 MNHNS and CDR2 SASEGT. The CDR3 spans 17 residues. CDR3: CASSGGNTGTGFYKQYV. In nucleotides, the CDR3 is TGTGCCAGCAGTGGGGGAAACACCGGGACAGGCTTCTACAAGCAGTACGTC.

This clonotype was seen only a few times. The genes are TRBV6-5 and TRBJ1-1; D is ambiguous. Trimming removed 10 bases from V and 7 bases from J, with 13 bases in between. CDR3 length: 11 residues. The germline V gene has CDR1 MNHEY and CDR2 SVGAGI. CDR3 sequence: CATLDGFEAFF. The CDR3 DNA follows: TGTGCCACCTTGGACGGTTTTGAAGCTTTCTTT.

There are a few counts of this clonotype. Here the CDR3 DNA reads TGTGCCAGCAGTGAAATGGTAGCGGGGGCCTACAATGAGCAGTTCTTC. Translation: CASSEMVAGAYNEQFF. The V and J genes are TRBV25-1 and TRBJ2-1; 9 positions match TRBD2. J lost 2 bases, V lost 2 bases, and 4 bases had no gene match. The germline CDR1 and CDR2 sequences are MGHDK and SYGVNS. This CDR3 is built from 16 residues.

This clonotype was detected only a few times. This chain joins TRBV28 and TRBJ1-5, with D possibly being TRBD1 (5 bases). This CDR3 spans 16 amino acids. Trimming shortened V by 6 bases and J by 5 bases, and 20 bases separated the two germline ends. Looked up from germline, CDR1 is MDHEN and CDR2 is SYDVKM. The CDR3 is CASSYYRTDTDQPQHF. The CDR3 DNA reads as TGTGCCAGCAGCTATTACAGGACTGATACAGATCAGCCCCAGCATTTT.

The table lists this clonotype with a count of one. Compared with germline, one end of the junction differs, possibly owing to a read error. The chain recombines TRBV7-8 with TRBJ1-6; 11 bases map to TRBD1. Germline V gene sequence: CDR1 SGHVS, CDR2 FQNEAQ. CDR3 length equals 16 residues. CDR3 in amino acids: CASSPPGTGGNSLLHF. The CDR3 region has the DNA TGTGCCAGCAGCCCCCCCGGGACAGGGGGGAACTCACTCCTCCACTTT.

This clonotype was counted a few times. The rearrangement uses TRBV7-6 and TRBJ2-5; D is undetermined. V lost 1 base, J lost 5 bases, and 17 bases lay in between. Germline lookup yields CDR1 SGHVS and CDR2 FNYEAQ. This CDR3 comprises 16 residues. CDR3: CASSLVLLGPGETQYF. The CDR3 DNA reads as TGTGCCAGCAGCTTAGTTCTGCTGGGCCCGGGTGAGACCCAGTACTTC. Based on the CDR3 plus reference TRBV7-6 and TRBJ2-5, the full variable domain is GAGVSQSPRYKVTKRGQDVALRCDPISGHVSLYWYRQALGQGPEFLTYFNYEAQQDKSGLPNDRFSAERPEGSISTLTIQRTEQRDSAMYRCASSLVLLGPGETQYFGPGTRLLVL.

This clonotype showed up just a few times. V and J are TRBV6-1 and TRBJ2-7; no clear D. CDR3 size: 18 residues. The V and J ends lost 4 bases and 1 base respectively, with 23 bases between them. The germline gives CDR1 MNHNS, CDR2 SASEGT. The CDR3 DNA reads TGTGCCAGCAGTGGATCGGTTACGCCAACCCATAATTCCTACGAGCAGTACTTC. Protein product: CASSGSVTPTHNSYEQYF.

The V gene is TRBV20-1, the J gene TRBJ2-1, with TRBD1 matching 9 bases. V trimming: 1 base; J trimming: 3 bases; junction bases outside the gene matches: 7. CDR3 length equals 16 residues. Germline V gene data show CDR1 as DFQATT and CDR2 as SNEGSKA (reference sequence). The CDR3, as DNA: TGCAGTGCTAGAGCCCCCGGGACAGGGCGCTACAATGAGCAGTTCTTC. Residues: CSARAPGTGRYNEQFF.

V gene TRBV10-3 combines with J gene TRBJ1-1; 7 bases agree with TRBD1. CDR3 length equals 12 residues. Trimming at V came to 8 bases and at J to 8 bases, leaving 8 bases not matched to a gene. CDR1 ENHRY and CDR2 SYGVKD come from the germline V gene. The CDR3 sequence: CAILSTGQEAFF. CDR3 coding DNA: TGTGCCATCCTATCGACAGGGCAGGAAGCTTTCTTT.

This clonotype was counted between two and nine times. This chain uses TRBV19 with TRBJ1-1; unclear D gene. Germline assignment: CDR1 LNHDA and CDR2 SQIVND (reference sequence). V was trimmed by 9 bases and J by 4 bases, leaving 9 bases between them. This CDR3 contains 11 residues. The CDR3 reads CARSFGTEAFF. CDR3 in DNA: TGTGCCAGATCCTTCGGCACTGAAGCTTTCTTT.

This clonotype was counted a few times. V usage is TRBV6-1 and J usage is TRBJ1-1, with 8 bases fitting TRBD1. After removal of 1 base from V and 3 bases from J, the junction contained 10 bases not matched to a gene. Germline V gives CDR1 MNHNS, CDR2 SASEGT. The CDR3 consists of 17 residues. The CDR3: CASSEGQGTGRDTEAFF. The CDR3 coding sequence is TGTGCCAGCAGTGAAGGACAGGGGACGGGTAGGGACACTGAAGCTTTCTTT.

The chain couples TRBV27 to TRBJ1-5; a possible D gene is TRBD1 (6 bases). The germline CDR1 and CDR2 sequences are MNHEY and SMNVEV (reference sequence). V was shortened by 0 bases and J by 6 bases, with 12 bases between the two germline ends. The CDR3 loop spans 15 amino acids. The CDR3 sequence: CASSLSRGAGQPQHF. The CDR3, as DNA: TGTGCCAGCAGTTTATCGAGGGGGGCGGGTCAGCCCCAGCATTTT.

CDR3 residues: CASSLAGAIDSPLHF. The CDR3 region has the DNA TGTGCCAGCAGCTTGGCAGGGGCGATTGATTCACCCCTCCACTTT. This sequence joins TRBV5-4 and TRBJ1-6; D possibly corresponds to TRBD1 (6 bases). Looked up from germline, CDR1 is SGHNT and CDR2 is YYREEE (reference sequence). V lost 0 bases and J 8 bases, leaving 12 bases between the germline ends. The CDR3 is 15 residues long.

The chain uses TRBV12-3 or TRBV12-4 and TRBJ1-2, with D perhaps matching TRBD1 (5 bases). V lost 3 bases and J lost 0, with 14 bases in between. The CDR3 loop spans 16 amino acids. CDR3 residues: CASSFAGPDSNYGYTF. CDR3 DNA sequence: TGTGCCAGCAGTTTTGCAGGGCCTGATTCTAACTATGGCTACACCTTC.